The 26 T cell receptor beta chains presented below share a single source sample, sequenced in a study of response to subunit inactivated influenza vaccine (dated by TCRdb to 2016 to 2019). The receptor library was made with RT-PCR. Sequencing took place on an Illumina HiSeq 2500. The public reads were quality trimmed at Q25 with fastp and then assembled into clones with MiXCR by TCRdb, keeping productive beta chains. One record per CDR3 amino acid sequence lists the most common genes and DNA. The sample profile shows around 710,000 distinct CDR3 sequences; approximately 15% of them were found once. Clones ranked in the top ten supply 6.5% to 8.5% of the sample. This specimen consisted of PBMCs from blood, obtained 14 days before vaccination. The receptors come from a middle-aged man who received an inactivated influenza vaccine. Donor details come from another sample of the same person, matched by shared clones.

The chain carries TRBV11-2 and TRBJ1-1, with D perhaps matching TRBD1 (5 bases). The V and J ends lost 7 bases and 1 base respectively, with 13 bases between them. Germline V gene lookup returns CDR1 SGHAT and CDR2 FQNNGV. CDR3 length equals 14 residues. CDR3 loop: CASTPSTANTEAFF. In DNA, the CDR3 is TGTGCCAGCACTCCGTCGACAGCGAACACTGAAGCTTTCTTT. The complete variable domain, with remaining parts taken from reference TRBV11-2 and TRBJ1-1, reads EAGVAQSPRYKIIEKRQSVAFWCNPISGHATLYWYQQILGQGPKLLIQFQNNGVVDDSQLPKDRFSAERLKGVDSTLKIQPAKLEDSAVYLCASTPSTANTEAFFGQGTRLTVV.

This clonotype was counted between two and nine times. The rearrangement links TRBV11-1 to TRBJ2-7; D unresolved. The germline CDR1 and CDR2 sequences are SGHAT and FQDESV (reference sequence). V was trimmed by 1 base and J by 3 bases, leaving 10 bases between them. The CDR3 is made up of 14 amino acids. The CDR3 sequence: CASSLGFDGYEQYF. CDR3 DNA sequence: TGTGCCAGCAGCTTAGGATTCGACGGCTACGAGCAGTACTTC.

This clonotype was found a few times. The J gene is TRBJ1-5, the V gene TRBV5-6; D is uncertain. V gave up 1 base and J gave up 4 bases, with 3 bases separating them. CDR3 length: 12 residues. CDR1 is SGHDT and CDR2 is YYEEEE in the germline V gene. CDR3 amino acids: CASSLFNQPQHF. CDR3 DNA sequence: TGTGCCAGCAGCTTGTTTAATCAGCCCCAGCATTTT. Full variable domain (outside the CDR3, taken from reference TRBV5-6 and TRBJ1-5): DAGVTQSPTHLIKTRGQQVTLRCSPKSGHDTVSWYQQALGQGPQFIFQYYEEEERQRGNFPDRFSGHQFPNYSSELNVNALLLGDSALYLCASSLFNQPQHFGDGTRLSIL.

This clonotype showed up just a few times. The genes are TRBV24-1 and TRBJ2-3; 10 bases align to TRBD2. Germline values: CDR1 KGHDR, CDR2 SFDVKD. V dropped 5 bases and J dropped 3; count of bases not matched to a gene: 13. The CDR3 spans 18 residues. CDR3 sequence reads: CATSGSEASGGKTDTQYF. CDR3 coding DNA: TGTGCCACCAGTGGTTCCGAAGCTAGCGGGGGAAAGACAGATACGCAGTATTTT.

The V and J genes are TRBV2 and TRBJ1-4; D is ambiguous. The CDR3 extends over 13 amino acids. CDR1 is SNHLY, CDR2 FYNNEI, per germline. Trimming took 6 bases from V and 11 from J, leaving 16 bases between them. For the CDR3, the DNA is TGTGCCAGCAGCGACGGCGGCAATATGAAACTGTTTTTT. Its translation: CASSDGGNMKLFF.

This clonotype was counted a few times. The J gene is TRBJ2-5, the V gene TRBV18, with D perhaps matching TRBD2 (6 bases). In germline, CDR1 is KGHSH, CDR2 LQKENI. The CDR3 runs 16 residues. V was trimmed by 1 base and J by 4 bases, leaving 16 bases between them. CDR3: CASSPRTVRGGETQYF. The CDR3 DNA follows: TGTGCCAGCTCACCACGGACGGTCCGGGGAGGAGAGACCCAGTACTTC.

The V gene is TRBV27, the J gene TRBJ1-4; D remains unclear. This CDR3 has 15 amino acids. The V gene lost 3 bases and the J gene lost 4 bases, with 12 bases spanning the gap. Looked up from germline, CDR1 is MNHEY and CDR2 is SMNVEV (reference sequence). This chain's CDR3 is CASSLTNLLNEKLFF. In DNA, the CDR3 is TGTGCCAGCAGTTTGACCAACCTGCTTAATGAAAAACTGTTTTTT.

This clonotype was observed a few times. The chain employs TRBV4-3 and TRBJ1-6; D remains unclear. V gave up 0 bases and J gave up 14 bases, with 20 bases separating them. Germline lookup yields CDR1 LGHNA and CDR2 YSLEER. The CDR3 extends over 16 amino acids. CDR3 nucleotide sequence: TGCGCCAGCAGCCAAGATCGCCGGCCATTTGGGGTGACCCTCCACTTT. This gives the protein CASSQDRRPFGVTLHF.

V gene TRBV29-1 combines with J gene TRBJ1-5, with D tentatively TRBD1 (6 bases). Germline lookup yields CDR1 SQVTM and CDR2 ANQGSEA. The CDR3 consists of 12 residues. V lost 6 bases, J lost 5 bases, and 11 bases lay in between. The CDR3 reads CSVQGGDQPQHF. The CDR3 DNA follows: TGCAGCGTCCAAGGGGGGGATCAGCCCCAGCATTTT.

This clonotype was counted a few times. CDR3 region: CSAREVFTGELFF. The DNA for the CDR3 is TGCAGTGCTAGAGAAGTTTTCACCGGGGAGCTGTTTTTT. This chain uses TRBV20-1 with TRBJ2-2; D gene uncertain. Trimming cost V 0 bases and J 4 bases, with 6 bases left between them. The CDR3 loop spans 13 amino acids. CDR1 DFQATT and CDR2 SNEGSKA come from the germline V gene (reference sequence).

This clonotype appeared a few times. The CDR3 is CASSQGWGTYEQYF. CDR3 sequence (DNA): TGCGCCAGCAGCCAAGGTTGGGGGACGTACGAGCAGTACTTC. The V gene is TRBV4-1, the J gene TRBJ2-7; perhaps D is TRBD1 or TRBD2 (5 bases each). Per the germline V gene, CDR1 is MGHRA and CDR2 is YSYEKL. The CDR3 has 14 amino acids. With 1 base removed from V and 4 bases from J, the gap between germline ends came to 11 bases.

The V and J genes are TRBV4-3 and TRBJ1-6; D gene ambiguous. Trimming removed 1 base from V and 4 bases from J, with 11 bases in between. CDR1 is LGHNA, CDR2 YSLEER, per germline. This CDR3 is built from 16 residues. The CDR3 sequence is CASSQVARPYNSPLHF. The DNA for the CDR3 is TGCGCCAGCAGCCAAGTGGCCCGTCCTTATAATTCACCCCTCCACTTT.

This clonotype occurred a few times. The gene calls are TRBV3-1 and TRBJ1-3, with no clear D. Germline CDR1 reads LGHDT; CDR2 reads YNNKEL (reference sequence). The CDR3 is 17 amino acids. V was clipped by 1 base and J by 0 bases, with 13 bases between them. This CDR3 reads CASSQAYGLSSGNTIYF. DNA of the CDR3: TGTGCCAGCAGCCAAGCATACGGCCTCAGCTCTGGAAACACCATATATTTT.

The chain combines TRBV6-5 with TRBJ1-2; D possibly corresponds to TRBD1 (5 bases). The CDR3 has 15 amino acids. Trimming took 4 bases from V and 3 from J, leaving 15 bases between them. Germline loops: CDR1 MNHEY, CDR2 SVGAGI. CDR3 residues: CASSSTPARDYGYTF. In DNA form, the CDR3 reads TGTGCCAGCAGTTCTACCCCGGCCAGGGACTATGGCTACACCTTC.

This clonotype has a handful of counts. The rearrangement uses TRBV7-6 and TRBJ1-1; perhaps TRBD1 as D (5 bases). CDR1 is SGHVS and CDR2 is FNYEAQ in the germline V gene. Trimming shortened V by 5 bases and J by 5 bases, and 18 bases separated the two germline ends. The CDR3 sequence is 15 residues long. The CDR3 here is CASSLGTSWGTEAFF. The CDR3 DNA follows: TGTGCCAGCAGCCTAGGGACTTCATGGGGGACTGAAGCTTTCTTT.

The chain recombines TRBV20-1 with TRBJ2-7, with D tentatively TRBD1 (6 bases). CDR3 length equals 13 residues. V dropped 1 base and J dropped 6 bases, with 13 bases sitting between them. Germline loops: CDR1 DFQATT, CDR2 SNEGSKA (reference sequence). CDR3: CSARVRQAGEQYF. The CDR3 DNA is TGCAGTGCTAGAGTCCGACAGGCGGGCGAGCAGTACTTC.

The chain couples TRBV28 to TRBJ1-1, with TRBD1 matching over 9 bases. Germline CDR1 reads MDHEN; CDR2 reads SYDVKM. This CDR3 has 13 residues. V shed 10 bases and J 7 bases; nucleotides not matched to a gene: 10. For the CDR3, the DNA is TGTGCCACCCGGGCTACAGGGGGCGTTGAAGCTTTCTTT. Translated: CATRATGGVEAFF.

This clonotype was seen a few times. The chain uses TRBV2 and TRBJ2-1; 9 bases are shared with TRBD2. After removal of 0 bases from V and 8 bases from J, the junction contained 8 bases not matched to a gene. CDR3 length: 16 residues. Germline V gene lookup returns CDR1 SNHLY and CDR2 FYNNEI. The CDR3 loop is CASSEARRGGGDEQFF. The DNA for the CDR3 is TGTGCCAGCAGTGAAGCCAGGCGGGGGGGAGGGGATGAGCAGTTCTTC.

The chain employs TRBV24-1 and TRBJ2-1; D gene uncertain. The germline V gene has CDR1 KGHDR and CDR2 SFDVKD. V lost 0 bases to trimming and J lost 12 bases, with 5 bases between them. This CDR3 comprises 11 residues. The CDR3 nucleotides are TGTGCCACCAGTGATTTGCTTGGGCAGTTCTTC. Amino acid sequence: CATSDLLGQFF.

This clonotype came up a few times. The chain combines TRBV19 with TRBJ2-2, with D uncertain. The CDR3 extends over 14 amino acids. V shed 10 bases and J shed 3 bases, with 15 bases lying between them. CDR1 LNHDA and CDR2 SQIVND come from the germline V gene (reference sequence). Here the CDR3 reads CATTKAGDTGELFF. Here the CDR3 DNA reads TGTGCCACAACAAAGGCTGGGGACACCGGGGAGCTGTTTTTT.

The V and J genes are TRBV12-3 or TRBV12-4 and TRBJ2-3, with TRBD2 matching over 10 bases. The V and J ends lost 6 bases and 6 bases, in that order; junction bases with no gene match: 9. CDR3 length equals 15 residues. CDR3: CASRWSGGASDTQYF. CDR3 DNA: TGTGCCAGCAGGTGGAGCGGGGGGGCCTCCGATACGCAGTATTTT.

The chain employs TRBV5-1 and TRBJ2-5, with D maybe TRBD2 (6 bases). V lost 0 bases and J 2 bases, leaving 8 bases between the germline ends. The CDR3 contains 14 residues. Looked up from germline, CDR1 is SGHRS and CDR2 is YFSETQ. Here the CDR3 DNA reads TGCGCCAGCAGCTTGGCGGGAGCACAAGAGACCCAGTACTTC. Its translation is CASSLAGAQETQYF.

This clonotype was counted only a few times. V and J are TRBV7-9 and TRBJ2-4; tentatively, D is TRBD1 (5 bases). The CDR3 runs to 14 residues. Germline V lookup: CDR1 SEHNR, CDR2 FQNEAQ (reference sequence). V lost 5 bases and J lost 5, with 13 bases in between. The CDR3 nucleotides are TGTGCCAGCAGCACCCCTTGGGGCGAAAACATTCAGTACTTC. Its translation: CASSTPWGENIQYF.

This clonotype came up a few times. The chain recombines TRBV7-9 with TRBJ2-1, with 8 bases identical to TRBD2. Per germline, CDR1 SEHNR and CDR2 FQNEAQ (reference sequence). The CDR3 consists of 17 residues. V shed 3 bases and J 9 bases; nucleotides not matched to a gene: 16. CDR3 in DNA: TGTGCCAGCAGCTTTTATAGCGGGACTATCTCGGCGGGTGAGCAGTTCTTC. Translating gives CASSFYSGTISAGEQFF.

This clonotype came up a few times. This rearrangement joins TRBV20-1 to TRBJ2-5; TRBD2 might be the D (5 bases). The V end was cut by 0 bases, the J end by 1 base, with 9 bases between. The CDR3 totals 14 residues. Looked up from germline, CDR1 is DFQATT and CDR2 is SNEGSKA (reference sequence). The chain's CDR3 is CSARDDGVQETQYF. CDR3 in DNA: TGCAGTGCTAGAGATGACGGGGTCCAAGAGACCCAGTACTTC.

This clonotype has a handful of counts. The chain is built from TRBV20-1 and TRBJ2-3, with D unclear. The CDR3 loop spans 16 amino acids. Per the germline V gene, CDR1 is DFQATT and CDR2 is SNEGSKA (reference sequence). Trimming shortened V by 5 bases and J by 0 bases, and 18 bases separated the two germline ends. CDR3 nucleotide sequence: TGCAGTGCTCAACCTTTGACACAATCTAGCACAGATACGCAGTATTTT. Translating it yields CSAQPLTQSSTDTQYF.